These 15 T cell receptor beta chains originate from one sample sequenced in a study of T cell repertoires in cytomegalovirus infection. TCRdb re-called the reads with MiXCR, one entry per CDR3 protein. The profile shows roughly 250,000 distinct CDR3 sequences, roughly 20% of them singletons. Source material: CD8+ T cells from PBMCs. These receptors originate from a human donor in good health (CMV status not recorded). Some clones in this sample may be carry-over from other donors' samples.

With respect to this clonotype: Since a much larger clone is just one base distant, this may be a read error. The CDR3 DNA is TGTGCCAGTAGTATTACAGGGGGCACTGAAGCTTTCTTT. This sequence encodes CASSITGGTEAFF. The chain carries TRBV19 and TRBJ1-1; 8 bases are shared with TRBD1. CDR1 LNHDA and CDR2 SQIVND come from the germline V gene (reference sequence). V dropped 3 bases and J dropped 4; count of bases not matched to a gene: 1. This CDR3 is built from 13 residues.

In this sample, this clonotype turned up a few times. The genes are TRBV18 and TRBJ2-5; 10 nucleotides match TRBD2. V shed 3 bases, J shed 5 bases, and the junction held 6 bases outside the gene matches. Germline V CDR1 and CDR2: KGHSH, LQKENI. The CDR3 consists of 15 residues. The CDR3 DNA follows: TGTGCCAGCTCACCTGACTCTAGCGGGGGTGAGACCCAGTACTTC. It translates to CASSPDSSGGETQYF.

This clonotype was counted a few times. This chain joins TRBV12-3 or TRBV12-4 and TRBJ2-5; 9 bases align to TRBD1. The CDR3 runs to 13 residues. The J segment lost 3 bases and the V segment lost 6 bases, leaving 2 bases of the junction unmatched. The CDR3 spells CASRDRGEETQYF. CDR3 nucleotide sequence: TGTGCCAGCAGGGACAGGGGCGAAGAGACCCAGTACTTC.

V gene TRBV2 combines with J gene TRBJ1-1; D is uncertain. V was shortened by 7 bases and J by 2 bases, with 11 bases between the two germline ends. The germline V gene encodes CDR1 SNHLY and CDR2 FYNNEI. The CDR3 sequence is 13 residues long. DNA for the CDR3: TGTGCCAGCATCTTTGTGTCAAACACTGAAGCTTTCTTT. Protein: CASIFVSNTEAFF.

This CDR3 is CASSQGVGGNTGELFF. In DNA, the CDR3 is TGTGCCAGCAGCCAAGGGGTCGGAGGGAACACCGGGGAGCTGTTTTTT. The chain combines TRBV4-2 with TRBJ2-2; perhaps TRBD2 as D (5 bases). Between the trimmed V and J ends, which lost 1 base and 1 base, there was a span of 10 bases. The CDR3 covers 16 residues. The germline V gene has CDR1 LGHNA and CDR2 YNFKEQ.

The table lists this clonotype with many counts. The chain recombines TRBV2 with TRBJ2-2, with 11 bases identical to TRBD1. This CDR3 is built from 14 residues. The germline V gene encodes CDR1 SNHLY and CDR2 FYNNEI. Losses at the gene ends were 8 bases for V and 4 bases for J; bases not matched to a gene: 3. CDR3 bases: TGTGCCAGCGAAGGGACAGGGGGCACCGGGGAGCTGTTTTTT. Its protein is CASEGTGGTGELFF. The full variable domain, completed using reference TRBV2 and TRBJ2-2, is EPEVTQTPSHQVTQMGQEVILRCVPISNHLYFYWYRQILGQKVEFLVSFYNNEISEKSEIFDDQFSVERPDGSNFTLKIRSTKLEDSAMYFCASEGTGGTGELFFGEGSRLTVL.

The chain recombines TRBV12-3 or TRBV12-4 with TRBJ2-5; TRBD1 is a possible D gene (5 bases). Deletions cut 1 base from V and 1 base from J, with 7 bases between. This CDR3 comprises 14 residues. DNA for the CDR3: TGTGCCAGCAGTTTAGGACAGATCCAAGAGACCCAGTACTTC. It specifies CASSLGQIQETQYF.

The chain combines TRBV7-9 with TRBJ2-7; D unclear. The CDR3 spans 13 residues. Trimming took 1 base from V and 7 from J, leaving 11 bases between them. Germline V gene sequence: CDR1 SEHNR, CDR2 FQNEAQ (reference sequence). The CDR3 loop reads CASSLVPQPEQYF. In nucleotides, the CDR3 is TGTGCCAGCAGCTTAGTTCCCCAGCCAGAGCAGTACTTC. Complete variable domain (other parts from reference TRBV7-9 and TRBJ2-7): DTGVSQNPRHKITKRGQNVTFRCDPISEHNRLYWYRQTLGQGPEFLTYFQNEAQLEKSRLLSDRFSAERPKGSFSTLEIQRTEQGDSAMYLCASSLVPQPEQYFGPGTRLTVT.

V and J are TRBV29-1 and TRBJ2-2; D is uncertain. The ends were cut back, 8 bases at V and 5 bases at J, with 12 bases in the middle. The CDR3 consists of 12 residues. Germline V gene lookup returns CDR1 SQVTM and CDR2 ANQGSEA. CDR3 DNA: TGCAGCTCGGAAGCGAGGACCGGGGAGCTGTTTTTT. Its translation: CSSEARTGELFF.

V usage is TRBV20-1 and J usage is TRBJ2-7; D is uncertain. This CDR3 spans 12 amino acids. Per the germline V gene, CDR1 is DFQATT and CDR2 is SNEGSKA (reference sequence). Deletions cut 3 bases from V and 5 bases from J, with 11 bases between. This chain's CDR3 is CSASPLDHEQYF. The DNA for the CDR3 is TGCAGTGCTAGCCCCCTAGACCACGAGCAGTACTTC.

This clonotype was counted ten times or more. V and J are TRBV7-2 and TRBJ1-2, with a tentative D call TRBD1 (5 bases). CDR1 is SGHTA, CDR2 FQGNSA, per germline. The CDR3 contains 13 residues. Trimming removed 1 base from V and 5 bases from J, with 8 bases in between. CDR3 sequence (DNA): TGTGCCAGCAGCTTAGGGACATTGTATGGCTACACCTTC. It yields the protein CASSLGTLYGYTF. Looking up the rest from reference TRBV7-2 and TRBJ1-2 gives the full variable domain: GAGVSQSPSNKVTEKGKDVELRCDPISGHTALYWYRQSLGQGLEFLIYFQGNSAPDKSGLPSDRFSAERTGGSVSTLTIQRTQQEDSAVYLCASSLGTLYGYTFGSGTRLTVV.

This clonotype has a handful of counts. The gene calls are TRBV5-6 and TRBJ2-5; perhaps TRBD2 as D (5 bases). With 7 bases removed from V and 2 bases from J, the gap between germline ends came to 12 bases. The germline V gene has CDR1 SGHDT and CDR2 YYEEEE. The CDR3 contains 13 residues. The CDR3, as DNA: TGTGCCAGCCTAGCCGCTAATCAAGAGACCCAGTACTTC. Residues: CASLAANQETQYF.

This clonotype was picked up many times. The J gene is TRBJ2-1, the V gene TRBV7-8, with TRBD2 as a possible D gene (6 bases). With 5 bases removed from V and 6 bases from J, the gap between germline ends came to 17 bases. The CDR3 covers 15 residues. Germline CDR1 SGHVS, CDR2 FQNEAQ. The CDR3 nucleotides read TGTGCCAGCAGCCCGGAGACTAGACTGGGCAATGAGCAGTTCTTC. This translates into CASSPETRLGNEQFF.

Notes on this clonotype: A much larger clone differs from this one at a single base, so this may be a read error. This sequence joins TRBV28 and TRBJ2-1; tentative D call: TRBD1 (6 bases). V was pared by 3 bases and J by 1 base, with 10 bases between. CDR3 length: 15 amino acids. Germline V CDR1 and CDR2: MDHEN, SYDVKM. The CDR3 DNA sequence: TGTGCCAGCAGTTTCGTCCAGGGGTCCTACAATGAGCAGTTCTTC. As protein: CASSFVQGSYNEQFF.

The genes are TRBV2 and TRBJ2-7; 8 bases align to TRBD1. Per the germline V gene, CDR1 is SNHLY and CDR2 is FYNNEI. CDR3 length equals 16 residues. The ends lost 5 bases at V and 3 bases at J; junction bases unmatched: 12. The CDR3 region is CASSPEERTGIYEQYF. The CDR3 DNA follows: TGTGCCAGCAGTCCCGAAGAGAGGACAGGGATCTACGAGCAGTACTTC.